Listed here are 29 T cell receptor beta chains from one sample, sequenced in a study of cytomegalovirus exposure and HLA in healthy donors. Primers included in the PCR were 60 Vbeta and 13 Jbeta primers. Profiled with immunoSEQ multiplex PCR; TCRdb holds only in-frame clones, not every one. The sample holds some 170,000 clones, roughly 80% seen once. Material: PBMCs. All receptors derive from a woman in her twenties or thirties in good health and CMV-seropositive.

The V gene is TRBV7-3, the J gene TRBJ1-2, with 10 bases identical to TRBD1. The germline gives CDR1 SGHTA, CDR2 FQGTGA. The CDR3 has 14 amino acids. Unmatched junction bases numbered 6, after V lost 5 bases and J lost 6 bases. In DNA, the CDR3 is TGTGCCAGCAGCCTGGGACAGGGGTTGAATGGCTACACCTTC. Translation gives CASSLGQGLNGYTF.

This chain connects TRBV18 to TRBJ1-2; TRBD1 agrees at 9 bases. The J segment lost 6 bases and the V segment lost 3 bases, leaving 2 bases of the junction unmatched. This CDR3 region has 13 residues. CDR1 is KGHSH and CDR2 is LQKENI in the germline V gene. Here the CDR3 DNA reads TGTGCCAGCTCACCGACAGGGGGTGATGGCTACACCTTC. Translated, it gives CASSPTGGDGYTF.

The chain couples TRBV4-3 to TRBJ1-4, with 9 bases matching TRBD1. Looked up from germline, CDR1 is LGHNA and CDR2 is YSLEER. The V and J ends lost 5 bases and 3 bases, in that order; junction bases with no gene match: 4. This CDR3 comprises 15 residues. CDR3 amino acids: CASSVRQGANEKLFF. The CDR3 nucleotides are TGCGCCAGCAGCGTCCGACAGGGGGCTAATGAAAAACTGTTTTTT.

The chain combines TRBV4-2 with TRBJ2-5; tentative D call: TRBD1 (6 bases). The V gene lost 2 bases and the J gene lost 11 bases, with 21 bases spanning the gap. Germline V gives CDR1 LGHNA, CDR2 YNFKEQ. The CDR3 spans 15 residues. This CDR3 reads CASSQTTGTSPRQYF. CDR3 bases: TGTGCCAGCAGCCAAACGACAGGAACATCTCCTCGGCAGTACTTC.

This chain links TRBV18 with TRBJ1-1, with TRBD1 matching over 8 bases. V shed 5 bases and J 4 bases; nucleotides not matched to a gene: 12. The CDR3 is 16 amino acids. The germline gives CDR1 KGHSH, CDR2 LQKENI. CDR3 coding DNA: TGTGCCAGCTCAGGCGGACAGGGTGAATGGACCACTGAAGCTTTCTTT. Translated, it gives CASSGGQGEWTTEAFF. The whole variable domain, remainder taken from reference TRBV18 and TRBJ1-1, is NAGVMQNPRHLVRRRGQEARLRCSPMKGHSHVYWYRQLPEEGLKFMVYLQKENIIDESGMPKERFSAEFPKEGPSILRIQQVVRGDSAAYFCASSGGQGEWTTEAFFGQGTRLTVV.

The chain recombines TRBV10-3 with TRBJ2-4; maybe TRBD2 (5 bases). This CDR3 is built from 19 residues. Per germline, CDR1 ENHRY and CDR2 SYGVKD. V lost 2 bases and J 4 bases, leaving 24 bases between the germline ends. The chain's CDR3 is CAISETWSPVTERKNIQYF. Here the CDR3 DNA reads TGTGCCATCAGTGAGACCTGGAGCCCTGTTACCGAGCGGAAAAACATTCAGTACTTC.

The chain employs TRBV13 and TRBJ1-3; no clear D gene. This CDR3 has 16 amino acids. Germline-derived CDR1 and CDR2 are PRHDT and FYEKMQ (reference sequence). V lost 1 base to trimming and J lost 0 bases, with 10 bases between them. CDR3 in amino acids: CASSLAGFGSGNTIYF. The CDR3 DNA sequence: TGTGCCAGCAGCTTAGCCGGGTTTGGCTCTGGAAACACCATATATTTT.

The J gene is TRBJ2-2, the V gene TRBV27; 8 bases agree with TRBD1. From germline, CDR1 is MNHEY and CDR2 SMNVEV (reference sequence). This CDR3 comprises 15 residues. Germline trimming cut 5 bases from V and 6 bases from J; bases unmatched to any gene: 8. The CDR3 spells CASSPGQGWAGELFF. CDR3 DNA sequence: TGTGCCAGCAGTCCCGGACAGGGTTGGGCCGGGGAGCTGTTTTTT.

This clone was recorded once. The rearrangement uses TRBV15 and TRBJ2-1, with D unclear. V was trimmed by 4 bases and J by 4 bases, leaving 14 bases between them. Germline-derived CDR1 and CDR2 are LNHNV and YYDKDF (reference sequence). The CDR3 runs 15 residues. The chain's CDR3 is CATSNTIYLYNEQFF. In DNA, the CDR3 is TGTGCCACCAGCAACACGATATACCTGTACAATGAGCAGTTCTTC.

The rearrangement joins TRBV5-5 to TRBJ2-7; 9 bases line up with TRBD2. Per the germline V gene, CDR1 is SGHKS and CDR2 is YYEKEE (reference sequence). The CDR3 contains 14 residues. After removal of 3 bases from V and 4 bases from J, the junction contained 5 bases not matched to a gene. The CDR3 DNA follows: TGTGCCAGCAGCTCCGCGGGGGGGGTTTACGAGCAGTACTTC. Its protein is CASSSAGGVYEQYF.

The chain carries TRBV5-6 and TRBJ2-3; tentatively, D is TRBD1 (6 bases). Trimming pared 4 bases from V and 2 bases from J, leaving 14 bases between. The CDR3 length is 15 residues. The germline CDR1 and CDR2 sequences are SGHDT and YYEEEE. The CDR3 protein is CASSATGYHTDTQYF. The CDR3 DNA follows: TGTGCCAGCAGCGCAACAGGGTACCACACAGATACGCAGTATTTT. Complete variable domain (other parts from reference TRBV5-6 and TRBJ2-3): DAGVTQSPTHLIKTRGQQVTLRCSPKSGHDTVSWYQQALGQGPQFIFQYYEEEERQRGNFPDRFSGHQFPNYSSELNVNALLLGDSALYLCASSATGYHTDTQYFGPGTRLTVL.

The chain combines TRBV27 with TRBJ1-5; D is perhaps TRBD1 (5 bases). Trimming shortened V by 2 bases and J by 1 base, and 9 bases separated the two germline ends. Germline loops: CDR1 MNHEY, CDR2 SMNVEV (reference sequence). The CDR3 has 15 residues. CDR3 protein: CASSLNSGSNQPQHF. The CDR3, as DNA: TGTGCCAGCAGTTTAAACTCAGGGAGCAATCAGCCCCAGCATTTT.

The gene calls are TRBV5-1 and TRBJ2-7; TRBD2 aligns across 13 bases. Per germline, CDR1 SGHRS and CDR2 YFSETQ. This CDR3 is 16 amino acids long. J was trimmed by 2 bases and V by 2 bases; bases with no gene match: 4. The CDR3 is CASSLPLAGGTYEQYF. CDR3 in DNA: TGCGCCAGCAGCTTACCACTAGCGGGGGGGACCTACGAGCAGTACTTC.

The chain combines TRBV7-2 with TRBJ2-7; D possibly corresponds to TRBD2 (7 bases). CDR1 SGHTA and CDR2 FQGNSA come from the germline V gene. Trimming left V 2 bases short and J 6 bases short, with 14 bases between. This CDR3 has 14 amino acids. CDR3 in amino acids: CASSLRGGAGEQYF. DNA of the CDR3: TGTGCCAGCAGCTTACGAGGGGGGGCCGGCGAGCAGTACTTC.

V is TRBV7-6 and J is TRBJ2-5, with 12 bases that match TRBD2. Germline V gives CDR1 SGHVS, CDR2 FNYEAQ. The CDR3 totals 16 residues. Trimming took 5 bases from V and 5 from J; bases not matched to a gene: 9. The CDR3 region has the DNA TGTGCCAGCAGCGCTCCTAGCGGGGGGGCCGGGGAGACCCAGTACTTC. It is translated as CASSAPSGGAGETQYF.

This clone is a singleton in its sample. The chain uses TRBV6-5 and TRBJ1-1, with a tentative D call TRBD1 (5 bases). Germline CDR1 reads MNHEY; CDR2 reads SVGAGI. V lost 3 bases to trimming and J lost 5 bases, with 10 bases between them. The CDR3 loop spans 13 amino acids. CDR3 amino acids: CASSYSAGTEAFF. The CDR3 DNA reads as TGTGCCAGCAGTTATTCAGCAGGGACTGAAGCTTTCTTT.

The chain carries TRBV2 and TRBJ2-1; D not certain. The V end lost 6 bases, the J end lost 3 bases, and 3 bases lay between the germline ends. Germline lookup yields CDR1 SNHLY and CDR2 FYNNEI. The CDR3 is 11 amino acids. The CDR3 spells CASSHYNEQFF. The CDR3 DNA is TGTGCCAGCAGCCACTACAATGAGCAGTTCTTC.

The V gene is TRBV9, the J gene TRBJ2-3, with 10 bases lining up with TRBD2. The CDR3 totals 15 residues. Germline CDR1 reads SGDLS; CDR2 reads YYNGEE. The V gene end was trimmed by 3 bases and the J gene end by 7 bases; junction bases not matched to a gene: 8. DNA for the CDR3: TGTGCCAGCAGCGGCATAGCGGGGGGTTCAAATACGCAGTATTTT. Amino acids: CASSGIAGGSNTQYF.

The chain is built from TRBV30 and TRBJ2-7, with D possibly TRBD2 on 5 matching bases. The germline V gene encodes CDR1 GTSNPN and CDR2 SVGIG (reference sequence). This CDR3 has 14 residues. V lost 3 bases and J 0 bases, leaving 12 bases between the germline ends. CDR3: CAWRNKRSSYEQYF. Here the CDR3 DNA reads TGTGCCTGGAGGAACAAGCGGAGCTCCTACGAGCAGTACTTC.

This chain connects TRBV5-5 to TRBJ1-4, with a tentative D call TRBD1 (6 bases). The CDR3 has 14 amino acids. V was pared by 0 bases and J by 16 bases, with 19 bases between. Germline V gives CDR1 SGHKS, CDR2 YYEKEE (reference sequence). The CDR3: CASSLVSGVDHPFF. CDR3 in DNA: TGTGCCAGCAGCTTGGTGTCAGGGGTGGATCACCCGTTTTTT.

The gene calls are TRBV6-5 and TRBJ2-7; possible D gene TRBD1, 6 bases. Germline CDR1 is MNHEY and CDR2 is SVGAGI. The V gene lost 6 bases and the J gene lost 4 bases, with 16 bases spanning the gap. The CDR3 sequence is 14 residues long. The CDR3 DNA reads as TGTGCCAGCAGCCCTTTGGGGGCTAAGTACGAGCAGTACTTC. Amino acids: CASSPLGAKYEQYF.

The chain couples TRBV5-4 to TRBJ2-2; TRBD2 might be the D (5 bases). The V and J ends lost 3 bases and 1 base respectively, with 10 bases between them. The CDR3 is 15 residues long. CDR1 SGHNT and CDR2 YYREEE come from the germline V gene (reference sequence). CDR3 protein: CASSSPGRNTGELFF. In DNA, the CDR3 is TGTGCCAGCAGCTCTCCGGGAAGGAACACCGGGGAGCTGTTTTTT. The entire variable domain, with the rest obtained from reference TRBV5-4 and TRBJ2-2, is as follows: ETGVTQSPTHLIKTRGQQVTLRCSSQSGHNTVSWYQQALGQGPQFIFQYYREEENGRGNFPPRFSGLQFPNYSSELNVNALELDDSALYLCASSSPGRNTGELFFGEGSRLTVL.

The V gene is TRBV5-1, the J gene TRBJ1-5; the D is unclear. Trimming took 0 bases from V and 3 from J, leaving 10 bases between them. The CDR3 contains 15 residues. Germline CDR1 reads SGHRS; CDR2 reads YFSETQ. As DNA, the CDR3 is TGCGCCAGCAGCTTGGATTCCCCCTCCAATCAGCCCCAGCATTTT. This codes for CASSLDSPSNQPQHF.

The chain couples TRBV27 to TRBJ2-7; 8 bases fit TRBD2. The V segment lost 8 bases and the J segment 1 base; nucleotides outside the gene matches: 7. CDR1 is MNHEY, CDR2 SMNVEV, per germline (reference sequence). The CDR3 has 14 residues. This CDR3 reads CASGAGLGSYEQYF. The DNA of the CDR3 is TGTGCCAGCGGTGCGGGACTAGGATCCTACGAGCAGTACTTC.

The table lists this clone with a few counts. The chain links TRBV5-1 to TRBJ1-1, with TRBD1 identical over 11 bases. The CDR3 contains 14 residues. J was trimmed by 3 bases and V by 3 bases; bases with no gene match: 1. Germline V lookup: CDR1 SGHRS, CDR2 YFSETQ. CDR3 sequence: CASSWGQGDTEAFF. The CDR3 nucleotides are TGCGCCAGCAGCTGGGGACAGGGGGACACTGAAGCTTTCTTT.

This chain connects TRBV10-3 to TRBJ1-2; 7 nucleotides line up with TRBD1. The V and J ends lost 1 base and 0 bases, in that order; junction bases with no gene match: 5. Germline V lookup: CDR1 ENHRY, CDR2 SYGVKD. This CDR3 has 16 residues. The CDR3 region has the DNA TGTGCCATCAGTGAGTTTAACAGGGGACCTAACTATGGCTACACCTTC. Its protein product is CAISEFNRGPNYGYTF.

This clone was detected once. CDR3 DNA: TGTGTCACCGGGACAGGGGCGTCCGGGGGAAAGGTCGGGGAGCTGTTTTTT. It codes for CVTGTGASGGKVGELFF. The V and J genes are TRBV7-8 and TRBJ2-2, with TRBD1 matching over 10 bases. Germline CDR1 is SGHVS and CDR2 is FQNEAQ. The CDR3 is 17 amino acids.

V usage is TRBV7-9 and J usage is TRBJ2-5; 8 bases map to TRBD1. With V trimmed by 1 base and J by 3 bases, 4 bases remained unmatched. This CDR3 spans 15 amino acids. Germline V gene lookup returns CDR1 SEHNR and CDR2 FQNEAQ (reference sequence). The CDR3 nucleotides read TGTGCCAGCAGCTTAGGGACAGGGACCAAAGAGACCCAGTACTTC. Protein: CASSLGTGTKETQYF.

The chain employs TRBV28 and TRBJ1-5, with 7 bases matching TRBD1. Germline CDR1 reads MDHEN; CDR2 reads SYDVKM. The CDR3 has 15 residues. V was clipped by 1 base and J by 2 bases; unmatched bases: 2. As DNA, the CDR3 is TGTGCCAGCAGTTTATTCACAGGGGGCAATCAGCCCCAGCATTTT. Translating it yields CASSLFTGGNQPQHF.